Listed below are T cell receptor beta chains from one sample, sequenced in a study of follicular helper T cells after annual influenza vaccination. TCRdb's copy holds only in-frame clones and misses some; the assay was immunoSEQ multiplex PCR. The repertoire has 6,000 to 9,500 clones, roughly 80% of them found once; the top ten carry less than 2%. This sample comprised CXCR5+ CD38- circulating T follicular helper cells from blood, obtained 7 days after influenza vaccination. The receptor set was obtained from an adult who received the influenza vaccine. CDR3s include the opening cysteine and the closing phenylalanine or tryptophan. A D gene is named only where the DNA matches it firmly. A clone size is listed for some rows: how often the clone was seen (once, few, many), or a class if it is expanded.

d_gene	v_gene	j_gene	abundance	CDR3aa	CDR3nt
TRBD1	TRBV4-3	TRBJ1-6	.	CASSQRPPGGQNNSPLHF	TGCGCCAGCAGCCAAAGACCCCCAGGGGGACAAAATAATTCACCCCTCCACTTT
.	TRBV7-6	TRBJ2-5	.	CASSLVLETQYF	TGTGCCAGCAGCTTAGTCCTAGAGACCCAGTACTTC
TRBD1	TRBV5-4	TRBJ2-5	.	CASSRTGTGGKETQYF	TGTGCCAGCAGCCGTACCGGGACAGGGGGTAAAGAGACCCAGTACTTC
TRBD2	TRBV5-1	TRBJ2-1	once	CASRRSSGGNYNEQFF	TGCGCCAGCAGGAGATCTAGCGGGGGGAATTACAATGAGCAGTTCTTC
TRBD1	TRBV27	TRBJ1-1	.	CASSPGQGFSEAFF	TGTGCCAGCAGTCCTGGACAGGGTTTTTCTGAAGCTTTCTTT
.	TRBV4-2	TRBJ2-1	.	CASSHDMREQFF	TGTGCCAGCAGCCATGATATGAGGGAGCAGTTCTTC
TRBD1	TRBV5-5	TRBJ1-2	once	CASSRGQGWGYGYTF	TGTGCCAGCAGCCGGGGACAGGGGTGGGGCTATGGCTACACCTTC
.	TRBV5-1	TRBJ1-4	.	CASSLGLGQAAEKLFF	TGCGCCAGCAGCTTGGGCCTCGGCCAGGCCGCTGAAAAACTGTTTTTT
.	TRBV19	TRBJ1-2	.	CASSMHDNYGYTF	TGTGCCAGTAGTATGCACGACAACTATGGCTACACCTTC
TRBD2	TRBV2	TRBJ2-5	.	CASSREGLETQYF	TGTGCCAGCAGTAGGGAGGGATTGGAGACCCAGTACTTC
.	TRBV7-2	TRBJ2-1	few	CASSHERFEQFF	TGTGCCAGCAGCCACGAGAGGTTTGAGCAGTTCTTC
.	TRBV30	TRBJ1-2	.	CAWSRDKTYGYTF	TGTGCCTGGAGTCGGGATAAAACCTATGGCTACACCTTC
.	TRBV25-1	TRBJ2-7	.	CASSSSWFAEQYF	TGTGCCAGCAGTTCCAGCTGGTTCGCCGAGCAGTACTTC
TRBD1	TRBV6-1	TRBJ2-3	once	CASSEGTGADTQYF	TGTGCCAGCAGTGAGGGGACAGGGGCAGATACGCAGTATTTT
TRBD2	TRBV29-1	TRBJ2-5	.	CSVGVGGGLQETQYF	TGCAGCGTTGGGGTTGGCGGGGGGTTACAAGAGACCCAGTACTTC
TRBD2	TRBV5-1	TRBJ2-1	.	CASSLAGGLYNEQFF	TGCGCCAGCAGCTTAGCGGGGGGGCTTTACAATGAGCAGTTCTTC